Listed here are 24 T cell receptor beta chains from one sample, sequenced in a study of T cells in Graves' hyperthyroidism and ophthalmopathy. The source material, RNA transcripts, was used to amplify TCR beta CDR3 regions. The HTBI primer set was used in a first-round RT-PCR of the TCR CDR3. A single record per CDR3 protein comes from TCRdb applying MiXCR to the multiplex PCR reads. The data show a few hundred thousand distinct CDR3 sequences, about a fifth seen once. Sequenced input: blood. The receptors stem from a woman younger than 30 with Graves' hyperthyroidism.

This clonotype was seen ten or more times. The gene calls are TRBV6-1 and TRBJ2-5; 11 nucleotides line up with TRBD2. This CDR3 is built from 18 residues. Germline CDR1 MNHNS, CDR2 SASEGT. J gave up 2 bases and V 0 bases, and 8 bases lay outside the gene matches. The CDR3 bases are TGTGCCAGCAGTGAAGCGCTAGCGGGGGGAGGCGTACAAGAGACCCAGTACTTC. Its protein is CASSEALAGGGVQETQYF.

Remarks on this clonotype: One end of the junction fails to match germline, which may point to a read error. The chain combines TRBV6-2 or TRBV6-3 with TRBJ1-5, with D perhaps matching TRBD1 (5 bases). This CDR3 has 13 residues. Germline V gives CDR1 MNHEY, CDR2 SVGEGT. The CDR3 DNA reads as TGTGCCAACAGTAACTCCCAGGGCCAGCCCCAGCATTTT. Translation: CANSNSQGQPQHF.

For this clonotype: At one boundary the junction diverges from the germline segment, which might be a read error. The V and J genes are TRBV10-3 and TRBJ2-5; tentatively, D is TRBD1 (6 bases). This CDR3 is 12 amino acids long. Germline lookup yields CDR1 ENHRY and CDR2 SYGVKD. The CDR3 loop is CAIRGHSESQYF. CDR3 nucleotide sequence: TGTGCCATCAGGGGACATTCAGAGAGCCAGTACTTC.

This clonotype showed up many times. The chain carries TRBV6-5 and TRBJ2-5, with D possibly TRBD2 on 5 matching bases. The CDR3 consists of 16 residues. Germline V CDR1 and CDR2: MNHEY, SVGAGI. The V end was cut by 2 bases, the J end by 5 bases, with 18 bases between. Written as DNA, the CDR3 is TGTGCCAGCAGTTACGGTAGACGGACTCCCGTGGAGACCCAGTACTTC. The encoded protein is CASSYGRRTPVETQYF.

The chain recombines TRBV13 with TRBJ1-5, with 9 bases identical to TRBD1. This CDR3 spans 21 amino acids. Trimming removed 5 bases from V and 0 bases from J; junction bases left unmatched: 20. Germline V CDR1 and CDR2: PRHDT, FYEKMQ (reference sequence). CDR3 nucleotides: TGTGCCAGCAGCCCCCAACCCTACACCGGGACAGGGAAATATAGCAATCAGCCCCAGCATTTT. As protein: CASSPQPYTGTGKYSNQPQHF.

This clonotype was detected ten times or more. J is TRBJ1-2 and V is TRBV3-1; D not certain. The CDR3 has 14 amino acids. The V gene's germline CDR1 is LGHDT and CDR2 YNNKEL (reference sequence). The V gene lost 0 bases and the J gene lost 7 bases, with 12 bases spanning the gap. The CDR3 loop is CASSQDRGQAGYTF. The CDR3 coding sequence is TGTGCCAGCAGCCAAGATCGAGGTCAGGCTGGCTACACCTTC.

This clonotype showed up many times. DNA for the CDR3: TGTGCCAGCAGTTTCGAAGGGGTGAACACCGGGGAGCTGTTTTTT. Translated: CASSFEGVNTGELFF. The chain links TRBV12-3 or TRBV12-4 to TRBJ2-2; the D gene is possibly TRBD1 (5 bases). The CDR3 contains 15 residues. The germline V and J ends were trimmed by 3 bases and 1 base, with 9 bases remaining between them.

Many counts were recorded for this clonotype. The CDR3 DNA is TGTGCCAGCAGCGTAGGGGGTGTTAAAGGAAACACCATATATTTT. This gives the protein CASSVGGVKGNTIYF. This chain uses TRBV9 with TRBJ1-3, with no clear D. Trimming stripped 0 bases from V and 4 bases from J, with 11 bases between. Germline CDR1 is SGDLS and CDR2 is YYNGEE. The CDR3 length is 15 residues.

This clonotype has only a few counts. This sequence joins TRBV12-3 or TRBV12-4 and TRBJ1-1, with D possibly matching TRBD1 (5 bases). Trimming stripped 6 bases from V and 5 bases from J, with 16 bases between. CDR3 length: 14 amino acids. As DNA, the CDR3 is TGTGCCAGCAGCTTAACTAGCGGGGGGACTGAAGCTTTCTTT. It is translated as CASSLTSGGTEAFF.

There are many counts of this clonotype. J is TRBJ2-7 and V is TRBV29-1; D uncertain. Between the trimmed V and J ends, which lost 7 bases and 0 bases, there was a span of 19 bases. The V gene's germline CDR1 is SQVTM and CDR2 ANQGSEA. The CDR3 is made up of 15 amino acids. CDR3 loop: CSADRQDGSSYEQYF. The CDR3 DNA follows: TGCAGCGCCGATCGGCAGGACGGAAGCTCCTACGAGCAGTACTTC.

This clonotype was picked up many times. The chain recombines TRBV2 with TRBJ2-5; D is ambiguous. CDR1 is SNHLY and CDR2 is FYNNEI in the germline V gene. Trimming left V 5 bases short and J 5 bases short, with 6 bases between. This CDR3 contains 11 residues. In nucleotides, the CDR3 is TGTGCCAGCAGTCCTTGGGAGACCCAGTACTTC. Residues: CASSPWETQYF.

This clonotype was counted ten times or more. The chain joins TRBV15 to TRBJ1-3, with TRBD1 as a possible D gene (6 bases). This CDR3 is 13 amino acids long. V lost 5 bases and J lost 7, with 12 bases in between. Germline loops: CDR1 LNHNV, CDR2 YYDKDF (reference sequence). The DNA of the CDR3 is TGTGCCACCAGCCGGGACAATCCTAACACCATATATTTT. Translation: CATSRDNPNTIYF.

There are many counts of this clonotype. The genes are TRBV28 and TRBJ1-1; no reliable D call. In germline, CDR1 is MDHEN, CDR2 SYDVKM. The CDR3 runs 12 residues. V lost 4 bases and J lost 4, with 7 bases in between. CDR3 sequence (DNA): TGTGCCAGCAGTTCGACAAGCACTGAAGCTTTCTTT. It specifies CASSSTSTEAFF.

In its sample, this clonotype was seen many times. This CDR3 is CAWSDTLRGTEAFF. The CDR3 DNA is TGTGCCTGGAGTGATACACTAAGGGGGACTGAAGCTTTCTTT. This chain uses TRBV30 with TRBJ1-1; a weak D match, TRBD1 (6 bases). The CDR3 length is 14 residues. Trimming shortened V by 1 base and J by 5 bases, and 14 bases separated the two germline ends. Germline lookup yields CDR1 GTSNPN and CDR2 SVGIG (reference sequence).

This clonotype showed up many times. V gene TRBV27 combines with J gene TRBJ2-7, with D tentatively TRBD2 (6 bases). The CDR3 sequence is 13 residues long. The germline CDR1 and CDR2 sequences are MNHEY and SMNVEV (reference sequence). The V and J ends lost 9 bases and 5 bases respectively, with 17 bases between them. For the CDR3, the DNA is TGTGCCAGTCGTCCCGGGGGACCCCACGAGCAGTACTTC. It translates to CASRPGGPHEQYF.

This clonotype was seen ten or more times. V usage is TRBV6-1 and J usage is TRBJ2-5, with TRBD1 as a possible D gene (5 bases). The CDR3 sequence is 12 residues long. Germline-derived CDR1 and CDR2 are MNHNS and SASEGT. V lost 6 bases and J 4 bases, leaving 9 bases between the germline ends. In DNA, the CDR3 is TGTGCCAGCAGGGTAGGGGTAGAGACCCAGTACTTC. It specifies CASRVGVETQYF.

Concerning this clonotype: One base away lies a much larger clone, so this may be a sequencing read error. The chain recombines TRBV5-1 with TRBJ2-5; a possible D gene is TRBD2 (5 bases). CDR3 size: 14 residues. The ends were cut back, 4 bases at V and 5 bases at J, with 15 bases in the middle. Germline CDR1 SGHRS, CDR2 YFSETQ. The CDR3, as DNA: TGCGCCAGCAGCGTACGCTCGGGCGGGGAGACCCAGTACTTC. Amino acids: CASSVRSGGETQYF.

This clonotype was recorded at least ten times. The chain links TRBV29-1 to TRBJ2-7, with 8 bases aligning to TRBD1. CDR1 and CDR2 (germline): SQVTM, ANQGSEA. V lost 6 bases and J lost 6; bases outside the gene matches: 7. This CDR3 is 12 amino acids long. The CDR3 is CSVGTGPAEQYF. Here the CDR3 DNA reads TGCAGCGTGGGGACAGGACCTGCCGAGCAGTACTTC.

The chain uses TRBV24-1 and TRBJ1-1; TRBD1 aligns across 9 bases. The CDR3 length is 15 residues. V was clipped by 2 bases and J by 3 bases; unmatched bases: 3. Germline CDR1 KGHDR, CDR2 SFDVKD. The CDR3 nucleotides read TGTGCCACCAGTGATTCCCGACAGGGGGACACTGAAGCTTTCTTT. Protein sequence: CATSDSRQGDTEAFF.

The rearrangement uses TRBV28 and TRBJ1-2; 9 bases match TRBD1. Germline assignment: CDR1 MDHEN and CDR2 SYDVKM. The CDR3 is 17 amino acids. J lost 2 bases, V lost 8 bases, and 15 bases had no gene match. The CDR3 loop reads CASYGTGTGMINYGYTF. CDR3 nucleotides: TGTGCCAGCTACGGTACGGGGACAGGGATGATAAACTATGGCTACACCTTC.

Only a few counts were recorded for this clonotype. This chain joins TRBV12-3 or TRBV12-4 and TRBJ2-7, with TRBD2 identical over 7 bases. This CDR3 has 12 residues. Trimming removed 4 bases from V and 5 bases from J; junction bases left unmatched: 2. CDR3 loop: CASSWGGDEQYF. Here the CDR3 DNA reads TGTGCCAGCAGTTGGGGGGGGGACGAGCAGTACTTC.

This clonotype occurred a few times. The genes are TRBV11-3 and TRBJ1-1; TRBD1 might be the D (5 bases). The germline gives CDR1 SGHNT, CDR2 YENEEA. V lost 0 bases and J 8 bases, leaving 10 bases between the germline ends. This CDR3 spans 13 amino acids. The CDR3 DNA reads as TGTGCCAGCAGCTTAGATGACAGTTCAGAAGCTTTCTTT. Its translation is CASSLDDSSEAFF.

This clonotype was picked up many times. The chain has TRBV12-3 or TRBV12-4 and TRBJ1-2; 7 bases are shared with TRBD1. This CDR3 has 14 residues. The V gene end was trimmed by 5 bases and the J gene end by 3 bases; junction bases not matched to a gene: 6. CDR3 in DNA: TGTGCCAGCAGTCAAACAGGGGTGGACTATGGCTACACCTTC. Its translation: CASSQTGVDYGYTF.

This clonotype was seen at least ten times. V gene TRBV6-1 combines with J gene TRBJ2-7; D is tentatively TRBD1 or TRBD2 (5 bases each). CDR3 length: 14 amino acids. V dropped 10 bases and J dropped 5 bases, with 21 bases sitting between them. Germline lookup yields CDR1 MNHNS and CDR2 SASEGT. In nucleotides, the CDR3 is TGTGCCACCCCATTCCGGGGCAGAGTAGACGAGCAGTACTTC. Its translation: CATPFRGRVDEQYF.